The clone carrying this T cell receptor (beta chain) was seen a handful of times. Its antigen remains unknown. The CDR3 consists of 16 residues. V lost 7 bases, J lost 0 bases, and 19 bases lay in between. Germline lookup yields CDR1 SNHLY and CDR2 FYNNEI. This record belongs to a study of T cell clones after liver transplantation. In the study overall: In this trial, immunosuppression withdrawal was attempted within 2 years of liver transplant.

Sequenced by immunoSEQ multiplex PCR; TCRdb stores in-frame clones only, minus some. The repertoire holds around 15,000 clones, with about four fifths as singletons. Study-wide points: Circulating graft-donor-reactive CD4 TCRbeta sequences fell significantly post-transplant in most of the 8 subjects.

This chain connects TRBV2 to TRBJ2-7, with D perhaps given as TRBD1 or TRBD2 (5 bases each). The TCR originated in a human patient who received a liver transplant. The graft donor may be the source of some T cells. Sequencing used CD8+ T cells from blood, obtained around 44 months after liver transplant. CDR3 bases: TGTGCCAGCAACGGGGACCGGGATCTAAGCTCCTACGAGCAGTACTTC. It encodes CASNGDRDLSSYEQYF.